This TCR beta chain was sequenced for a study of T cell responses to AZD1222 COVID-19 vaccine. Some clones are missing from TCRdb's copy, which holds only in-frame ones; the method was immunoSEQ multiplex PCR. Of fewer than 200,000 clones listed, over 80% are singletons. Germline CDR1 is MNHEY and CDR2 is SMNVEV (reference sequence). V shed 4 bases, J shed 7 bases, and the junction held 15 bases outside the gene matches. The CDR3 covers 16 residues. Study-wide findings and caveats: White British ancestry dominated among donors, who included more females, and clonal diversity was possibly underestimated.

With respect to this clone: Its antigen remains unknown.

This clonotype originated in an adult in good health. This chain connects TRBV27 to TRBJ1-1; 7 positions agree with TRBD1. The material was peripheral blood, obtained on day 0 of AZD1222 vaccination. Here the CDR3 DNA reads TGTGCCAGCAGTTCTATTTCACAGGGGCGAACCTATGAAGCTTTCTTT. It encodes CASSSISQGRTYEAFF.